The following is a T cell receptor (beta chain) sequence with its context. A far more abundant clone sits one base away, making this likely a read error. The data are from a study of low-dose radiotherapy and immunotherapy resistance in tumors. Gene-specific TRAV and TRBV primers were used for first-strand cDNA, covering alpha and beta chains. The authors ran about 21 PCR cycles to amplify TCRs with a constant-region primer and V-primer adapter. TCRdb itself ran the reads through MiXCR, one entry per CDR3 protein. The sample consists of around 68,000 distinct CDR3 sequences, around a quarter of them appearing once. The CDR3 is made up of 15 amino acids. CDR1 and CDR2 (germline): ENHRY, SYGVKD. V was pared by 3 bases and J by 1 base, with 9 bases between. This sample's time point: before trial treatment.

This receptor was identified in a male donor with rectosigmoid adenocarcinoma. The chain combines TRBV10-3 with TRBJ1-4; D remains ambiguous. The sequencing here drew on PBMCs, taken before treatment. The CDR3 DNA reads TGTGCCATCAGTGACAGCCATGGAACTAATGAAAAACTGTTTTTT. Protein sequence: CAISDSHGTNEKLFF.